Below, 10 T cell receptor beta chains from the same sample are listed, as sequenced in a study of T cells in Graves' hyperthyroidism and ophthalmopathy. There were TCR beta CDR3 regions amplified from RNA transcripts. The TCR CDR3 first-round RT-PCR relied on the HTBI primer set. TCRdb analysed the multiplex PCR reads with MiXCR anew, one entry per CDR3 protein. The sample holds about 130,000 distinct CDR3 sequences, less than 25% seen once. Sequencing input: blood. The receptors come from a woman aged 50 to 65 with Graves' hyperthyroidism that later progressed to Graves' ophthalmopathy.

This clonotype has just a few counts. The chain employs TRBV30 and TRBJ2-1; TRBD1 matches at 10 bases. This CDR3 comprises 15 residues. From germline, CDR1 is GTSNPN and CDR2 SVGIG (reference sequence). The junction had 7 bases not matched to a gene; V was cut back by 5 bases and J by 3 bases. CDR3 amino acids: CAWDVGQGVYNEQFF. CDR3 nucleotide sequence: TGTGCCTGGGATGTTGGACAGGGGGTCTACAATGAGCAGTTCTTC.

The table lists this clonotype with a few counts. The rearrangement links TRBV19 to TRBJ1-4; perhaps TRBD1 as D (5 bases). Germline V gene lookup returns CDR1 LNHDA and CDR2 SQIVND (reference sequence). The CDR3 totals 14 residues. V was trimmed by 9 bases and J by 7 bases, leaving 18 bases between them. The CDR3 DNA follows: TGTGCCAGCCGAAGATTGGGGGGGACTGAAAAACTGTTTTTT. Protein sequence: CASRRLGGTEKLFF.

This clonotype has at least ten counts. The chain carries TRBV20-1 and TRBJ1-1; D remains unclear. The CDR3 is 11 residues long. V gave up 3 bases and J gave up 7 bases, with 9 bases separating them. CDR1 and CDR2 from the germline V gene are DFQATT and SNEGSKA (reference sequence). CDR3 bases: TGCAGTGCTAGCCACCACCGTGAAGCTTTCTTT. Translated: CSASHHREAFF.

This clonotype was counted at least ten times. The chain joins TRBV28 to TRBJ2-7, with a tentative D call TRBD2 (5 bases). The germline V and J ends were trimmed by 3 bases and 6 bases, with 15 bases remaining between them. The germline CDR1 and CDR2 sequences are MDHEN and SYDVKM. The CDR3 runs 14 residues. The CDR3 DNA is TGTGCCAGCAGTTTTCGGGGAACCCCGCGCGAGCAGTACTTC. It yields the protein CASSFRGTPREQYF. Together with reference TRBV28 and TRBJ2-7, the CDR3 gives the full variable domain: DVKVTQSSRYLVKRTGEKVFLECVQDMDHENMFWYRQDPGLGLRLIYFSYDVKMKEKGDIPEGYSVSREKKERFSLILESASTNQTSMYLCASSFRGTPREQYFGPGTRLTVT.

The gene calls are TRBV10-2 and TRBJ2-7; perhaps TRBD2 as D (5 bases). The germline gives CDR1 WSHSY, CDR2 SAAADI. Trimming removed 5 bases at V and 3 bases at J, with 11 bases between. The CDR3 length is 13 residues. The CDR3 DNA reads as TGCGCCAGCAGTCTACTCGGGAACTACGAGCAGTACTTC. Translated: CASSLLGNYEQYF.

In this sample, this clonotype turned up many times. The V call is TRBV12-3 or TRBV12-4, the J call TRBJ2-5, with 7 bases lining up with TRBD2. V lost 5 bases, J lost 3 bases, and 12 bases stayed unmatched. The length of the CDR3 is 16 residues. CDR3 sequence reads: CASSPIAGSPKETQYF. DNA for the CDR3: TGTGCCAGCAGTCCGATAGCGGGCTCACCCAAAGAGACCCAGTACTTC.

There are many counts of this clonotype. The chain is built from TRBV7-8 and TRBJ2-1; D is undetermined. The CDR3 covers 16 residues. Trimming removed 2 bases from V and 0 bases from J, with 11 bases in between. Germline V gene lookup returns CDR1 SGHVS and CDR2 FQNEAQ. The chain's CDR3 is CASSLKAMSSYNEQFF. The CDR3 DNA is TGTGCCAGCAGCTTAAAGGCGATGAGCTCCTACAATGAGCAGTTCTTC. Filled out from reference TRBV7-8 and TRBJ2-1, the complete variable domain reads GAGVSQSPRYKVAKRGQDVALRCDPISGHVSLFWYQQALGQGPEFLTYFQNEAQLDKSGLPSDRFFAERPEGSVSTLKIQRTQQEDSAVYLCASSLKAMSSYNEQFFGPGTRLTVL.

This clonotype was seen many times. The rearrangement joins TRBV18 to TRBJ2-7; 9 nucleotides align to TRBD1. The V gene's germline CDR1 is KGHSH and CDR2 LQKENI. J was trimmed by 7 bases and V by 0 bases; bases with no gene match: 7. The CDR3 runs 15 residues. CDR3 sequence: CASSPPRTGAREQYF. DNA for the CDR3: TGTGCCAGCTCACCACCCCGGACAGGGGCTAGGGAGCAGTACTTC.

The chain employs TRBV4-2 and TRBJ2-3; D may be TRBD1 (5 bases). Per the germline V gene, CDR1 is LGHNA and CDR2 is YNFKEQ. This CDR3 is built from 15 residues. Trimming removed 1 base from V and 6 bases from J, with 14 bases in between. The CDR3 DNA sequence: TGTGCCAGCAGCCAAGTTGCAGGGTTGTCTGATACGCAGTATTTT. Its translation: CASSQVAGLSDTQYF.

This clonotype was seen at least ten times. The CDR3 loop reads CSALRGDEQFF. The CDR3 bases are TGCAGTGCCCTTAGAGGAGATGAGCAGTTCTTC. The chain recombines TRBV20-1 with TRBJ2-1, with D unresolved. This CDR3 spans 11 amino acids. V was shortened by 6 bases and J by 8 bases, with 11 bases between the two germline ends. Germline lookup yields CDR1 DFQATT and CDR2 SNEGSKA (reference sequence).